This record concerns one T cell receptor (beta chain) sequence. The antigen is undetermined. The source of the sample is a study of OX40 agonist ivuxolimab in advanced cancers. Study details: Dose-escalation cases comprised hepatocellular carcinoma, melanoma, renal cell or head and neck cancer. The mean age was about 61 years, ranging from about 20 to 90, with approximately 83% of participants male. Three individuals attained partial responses, comprising one hepatocellular carcinoma case and two cutaneous melanoma cases. Findings and caveats of the study: At 0.1 to 3.0 mg/kg, clonal expansion of CD4+ and CD8+ blood T cells had occurred by week 6.

Measured with immunoSEQ multiplex PCR; TCRdb has only the in-frame clones, and not every one. Here the sample spans about 65,000 clones, 80% to 90% being singletons. The V and J ends lost 0 bases and 0 bases respectively, with 7 bases between them. This CDR3 is built from 14 residues. The germline gives CDR1 SGHRS, CDR2 YFSETQ. This receptor was obtained from an adult with an advanced solid tumor such as melanoma, head and neck, liver or kidney cancer. This chain joins TRBV5-1 and TRBJ2-7; D is unclear. The source was CD4+ or CD8+ T cells sorted from blood, collected in a trial of the OX40 agonist ivuxolimab. CDR3 nucleotide sequence: TGCGCCAGCAGCTTGGGACCGGGCTCCTACGAGCAGTACTTC. It specifies CASSLGPGSYEQYF.